Following are 31 T cell receptor beta chains from one sample sequenced in a study of blood T cell repertoires in COVID-19. Data came from immunoSEQ multiplex PCR; TCRdb stores just in-frame clones and leaves some out. The sample gives roughly 81,000 clones, about 85% of which show up once; approximately 3% is in the top ten. Sequencing input: peripheral blood. Receptor source: a woman of 80 years or more with COVID-19, enrolled during active disease.

About this clone itself: This specimen includes other DNA sequences encoding the same CDR3. The chain couples TRBV19 to TRBJ2-7; 10 bases align to TRBD1. CDR1 is LNHDA, CDR2 SQIVND, per germline (reference sequence). The CDR3 is made up of 14 amino acids. V gave up 4 bases and J gave up 1 base; unmatched junction bases: 1. As DNA, the CDR3 is TGTGCCAGTAGTAGGGACAGGGGTTCCTACGAGCAGTACTTC. Amino acids: CASSRDRGSYEQYF.

The gene calls are TRBV6-2 or TRBV6-3 and TRBJ1-6, with 9 bases matching TRBD1. Trimming removed 4 bases from V and 10 bases from J; junction bases left unmatched: 11. The CDR3 sequence is 16 residues long. Germline V CDR1 and CDR2: MNHEY, SVGEGT. CDR3 sequence reads: CASSSSGTGIWSPLHF. CDR3 nucleotides: TGTGCCAGCAGTTCCTCCGGGACAGGGATTTGGTCACCCCTCCACTTT.

The chain is built from TRBV5-1 and TRBJ1-2; D may be TRBD1 (6 bases). The V gene lost 0 bases and the J gene lost 4 bases, with 19 bases spanning the gap. The CDR3 has 17 residues. Germline V CDR1 and CDR2: SGHRS, YFSETQ. The CDR3 nucleotides read TGCGCCAGCAGCTTGGAGGCAGGGGACCGACCTATCTATGGCTACACCTTC. Encoded protein: CASSLEAGDRPIYGYTF.

V usage is TRBV10-3 and J usage is TRBJ1-5, with a weak D call TRBD1 (5 bases). With 10 bases removed from V and 9 bases from J, the gap between germline ends came to 19 bases. CDR3 length: 13 amino acids. From germline, CDR1 is ENHRY and CDR2 SYGVKD. In nucleotides, the CDR3 is TGTGCCACCTTCCCTGAACGGGGGGGGCCCCAGCATTTT. Translating it yields CATFPERGGPQHF.

This sequence joins TRBV6-5 and TRBJ1-1, with D maybe TRBD1 (5 bases). This CDR3 region has 14 residues. Germline-derived CDR1 and CDR2 are MNHEY and SVGAGI. Trimming pared 6 bases from V and 1 base from J, leaving 12 bases between. CDR3 bases: TGTGCCAGCAGATGGGCAGGGTCGAACACTGAAGCTTTCTTT. Residues: CASRWAGSNTEAFF.

This clone has a handful of counts. The chain recombines TRBV27 with TRBJ1-2; D remains unclear. Trimming removed 6 bases at V and 4 bases at J, with 18 bases between. Germline V gene sequence: CDR1 MNHEY, CDR2 SMNVEV (reference sequence). The CDR3 has 15 residues. CDR3 DNA sequence: TGTGCCAGCAGCCTGCAGTGGGAGGGTGTCTATGGCTACACCTTC. Amino acids: CASSLQWEGVYGYTF.

The chain is built from TRBV7-2 and TRBJ1-5; D gene unclear. Germline V gives CDR1 SGHTA, CDR2 FQGNSA. With 5 bases removed from V and 7 bases from J, the gap between germline ends came to 15 bases. The CDR3 runs to 14 residues. The CDR3 here is CASSPKVGRQPQHF. The CDR3 coding sequence is TGTGCCAGCAGCCCCAAGGTAGGGAGGCAGCCCCAGCATTTT.

The chain couples TRBV2 to TRBJ2-4; no clear D gene. Germline lookup yields CDR1 SNHLY and CDR2 FYNNEI. CDR3 size: 14 residues. The V end lost 10 bases, the J end lost 1 base, and 14 bases lay between the germline ends. The CDR3 here is CATLRGDAKNIQYF. In DNA form, the CDR3 reads TGTGCCACCCTACGAGGAGATGCCAAAAACATTCAGTACTTC.

The chain uses TRBV18 and TRBJ2-7; tentatively, D is TRBD1 (5 bases). This CDR3 region has 16 residues. CDR1 is KGHSH and CDR2 is LQKENI in the germline V gene. V lost 8 bases, J lost 4 bases, and 24 bases lay in between. CDR3 residues: CASRKTAPNRFYEQYF. CDR3 DNA: TGTGCCAGCCGTAAGACCGCGCCCAACAGGTTTTACGAGCAGTACTTC.

This clone showed up just a few times. The V gene is TRBV5-1, the J gene TRBJ2-4; tentatively, D is TRBD2 (5 bases). CDR3 length equals 18 residues. V was clipped by 0 bases and J by 0 bases, with 16 bases between them. CDR1 and CDR2 from the germline V gene are SGHRS and YFSETQ. DNA of the CDR3: TGCGCCAGCAGCTTGGCTCCTCCGGGATCACTAGCCAAAAACATTCAGTACTTC. It codes for CASSLAPPGSLAKNIQYF.

This chain links TRBV10-2 with TRBJ1-5; D ambiguous. Trimming cost V 3 bases and J 7 bases, with 10 bases left between them. The germline V gene has CDR1 WSHSY and CDR2 SAAADI. The CDR3 is 13 residues long. CDR3 protein: CASSDTGYQPQHF. In DNA form, the CDR3 reads TGCGCCAGCAGTGATACGGGGTACCAGCCCCAGCATTTT.

The chain is built from TRBV5-4 and TRBJ1-3; D remains unclear. Germline loops: CDR1 SGHNT, CDR2 YYREEE (reference sequence). V lost 1 base and J lost 4, with 12 bases in between. The CDR3 runs to 15 residues. The CDR3 nucleotides read TGTGCCAGCAGCTTGCAACCTGGCTCCGGAAACACCATATATTTT. It translates to CASSLQPGSGNTIYF.

The chain carries TRBV28 and TRBJ1-6; no firm D call. This CDR3 spans 16 amino acids. Germline assignment: CDR1 MDHEN and CDR2 SYDVKM. V lost 7 bases, J lost 0 bases, and 13 bases lay in between. The CDR3 loop is CASTVGGSSYNSPLHF. The DNA of the CDR3 is TGTGCCAGCACCGTAGGAGGGAGCTCCTATAATTCACCCCTCCACTTT.

The chain couples TRBV19 to TRBJ1-5, with D tentatively TRBD1 (6 bases). The V end was cut by 6 bases, the J end by 1 base, with 10 bases between. This CDR3 spans 14 amino acids. From germline, CDR1 is LNHDA and CDR2 SQIVND (reference sequence). The CDR3 DNA sequence: TGTGCCAGTAGGCTGGGGGCGAGCAATCAGCCCCAGCATTTT. This encodes CASRLGASNQPQHF.

The rearrangement joins TRBV5-1 to TRBJ2-7; TRBD1 matches at 9 bases. The junction had 6 bases not matched to a gene; V was cut back by 2 bases and J by 3 bases. Germline V gene lookup returns CDR1 SGHRS and CDR2 YFSETQ. The CDR3 runs to 15 residues. CDR3 bases: TGCGCCAGCAGCTTAGATGGACAGGGGCGCTACGAGCAGTACTTC. Translation gives CASSLDGQGRYEQYF. Together with reference TRBV5-1 and TRBJ2-7, the CDR3 gives the full variable domain: KAGVTQTPRYLIKTRGQQVTLSCSPISGHRSVSWYQQTPGQGLQFLFEYFSETQRNKGNFPGRFSGRQFSNSRSEMNVSTLELGDSALYLCASSLDGQGRYEQYFGPGTRLTVT.

The J gene is TRBJ2-2, the V gene TRBV5-4, with a possible D match to TRBD1 (5 bases). The CDR3 contains 16 residues. CDR1 is SGHNT, CDR2 YYREEE, per germline (reference sequence). V lost 0 bases and J lost 1, with 10 bases in between. The CDR3 coding sequence is TGTGCCAGCAGCTTGGGACAGAGAGTGAACACCGGGGAGCTGTTTTTT. Its translation is CASSLGQRVNTGELFF.

This chain connects TRBV12-5 to TRBJ1-1; no clear D gene. CDR1 is LGHNT and CDR2 is FRNRAP in the germline V gene. The CDR3 extends over 12 amino acids. Deletions cut 5 bases from V and 3 bases from J, with 7 bases between. CDR3 sequence: CASGVSYTEAFF. In nucleotides, the CDR3 is TGTGCTAGTGGTGTTTCTTACACTGAAGCTTTCTTT.

This rearrangement joins TRBV3-1 (or the pseudogene TRBV3-2) to TRBJ2-7; D not resolved. V shed 1 base and J shed 3 bases, with 13 bases lying between them. Germline values: CDR1 LGHDT, CDR2 YNNKEL (reference sequence). CDR3 length equals 15 residues. DNA for the CDR3: TGTGCCAGCAGCCAAGTGCATACAGCAAGCTACGAGCAGTACTTC. Its translation: CASSQVHTASYEQYF.

This clone has more than one count but fewer than ten. The chain combines TRBV7-9 with TRBJ1-3; D gene unclear. The CDR3 is 14 residues long. Germline V CDR1 and CDR2: SEHNR, FQNEAQ (reference sequence). Trimming shortened V by 4 bases and J by 2 bases, and 9 bases separated the two germline ends. The CDR3 reads CASSSTATGNTIYF. The CDR3 DNA reads TGTGCCAGCAGCTCAACAGCTACTGGAAACACCATATATTTT. Filled out from reference TRBV7-9 and TRBJ1-3, the complete variable domain reads DTGVSQNPRHKITKRGQNVTFRCDPISEHNRLYWYRQTLGQGPEFLTYFQNEAQLEKSRLLSDRFSAERPKGSFSTLEIQRTEQGDSAMYLCASSSTATGNTIYFGEGSWLTVV.

The genes are TRBV28 and TRBJ1-3, with D hard to call. Per the germline V gene, CDR1 is MDHEN and CDR2 is SYDVKM. The CDR3 is 16 amino acids. Trimming took off 3 bases at V and 0 bases at J, with 12 bases between the two ends. The CDR3 loop reads CASSLYGVPSGNTIYF. CDR3 nucleotides: TGTGCCAGCAGTTTGTACGGGGTGCCCTCTGGAAACACCATATATTTT.

This clone was seen only a few times. The V and J genes are TRBV2 and TRBJ2-3; tentatively, D is TRBD1 (6 bases). Trimming removed 6 bases from V and 12 bases from J, with 16 bases in between. The germline CDR1 and CDR2 sequences are SNHLY and FYNNEI. The CDR3 has 12 residues. CDR3 loop: CASRRTDAIQYF. DNA for the CDR3: TGTGCCAGCAGGCGGACAGACGCAATTCAGTATTTT.

This clone was seen only a few times. The rearrangement links TRBV7-9 to TRBJ1-2, with D uncertain. The CDR3 has 15 amino acids. The V end was cut by 1 base, the J end by 1 base, with 10 bases between. The germline V gene has CDR1 SEHNR and CDR2 FQNEAQ (reference sequence). This chain's CDR3 is CASSLGTAVNYGYTF. The CDR3 DNA is TGTGCCAGCAGCTTAGGAACAGCAGTTAACTATGGCTACACCTTC.

This clone has only one observation. V and J are TRBV19 and TRBJ1-5, with a possible D match to TRBD1 (6 bases). Germline CDR1 is LNHDA and CDR2 is SQIVND (reference sequence). The V end was cut by 6 bases, the J end by 6 bases, with 18 bases between. This CDR3 spans 15 amino acids. As DNA, the CDR3 is TGTGCCAGTAGGAACGGACAGCCATGGGGTCAGCCCCAGCATTTT. It codes for CASRNGQPWGQPQHF.

V and J are TRBV10-3 and TRBJ2-7, with a weak D call TRBD1 (5 bases). The germline gives CDR1 ENHRY, CDR2 SYGVKD. V was clipped by 3 bases and J by 0 bases, with 9 bases between them. The CDR3 length is 14 residues. The CDR3 DNA reads TGTGCCATCAGTGATAGGGGCAACTCCTACGAGCAGTACTTC. Its protein is CAISDRGNSYEQYF.

The rearrangement uses TRBV2 and TRBJ2-7, with a possible D match to TRBD1 (6 bases). The CDR3 length is 16 residues. V lost 1 base and J 5 bases, leaving 18 bases between the germline ends. Germline CDR1 is SNHLY and CDR2 is FYNNEI. The CDR3 DNA sequence: TGTGCCAGCAGTGAAGGGACAGATCGCCTAGTGAACGAGCAGTACTTC. It encodes CASSEGTDRLVNEQYF.

This clone showed up just a few times. J is TRBJ1-5 and V is TRBV24-1; 7 bases are a match to TRBD1. Germline values: CDR1 KGHDR, CDR2 SFDVKD. This CDR3 spans 15 amino acids. The junction had 4 bases not matched to a gene; V was cut back by 1 base and J by 5 bases. CDR3 sequence: CATSDFRQGDQPQHF. The CDR3 DNA is TGTGCCACCAGTGATTTCCGACAGGGTGATCAGCCCCAGCATTTT.

The chain carries TRBV18 and TRBJ2-3, with D tentatively TRBD1 (6 bases). This CDR3 has 14 amino acids. Trimming removed 1 base at V and 1 base at J, with 6 bases between. Germline V gene data show CDR1 as KGHSH and CDR2 as LQKENI. The CDR3 protein is CASSPRQGTDTQYF. The CDR3 DNA reads as TGTGCCAGCTCACCACGACAGGGCACAGATACGCAGTATTTT.

The V and J genes are TRBV15 and TRBJ1-5; D is possibly TRBD1 (6 bases). V lost 3 bases, J lost 2 bases, and 14 bases lay in between. This CDR3 has 16 amino acids. Germline CDR1 is LNHNV and CDR2 is YYDKDF (reference sequence). The CDR3 is CATSRATGYGNQPQHF. In DNA, the CDR3 is TGTGCCACCAGCAGGGCTACAGGGTACGGCAATCAGCCCCAGCATTTT.

The chain is built from TRBV18 and TRBJ1-2; D gene uncertain. With 6 bases removed from V and 6 bases from J, the gap between germline ends came to 17 bases. This CDR3 has 14 residues. Germline assignment: CDR1 KGHSH and CDR2 LQKENI. The CDR3 reads CASSQERGSDGYTF. Written as DNA, the CDR3 is TGTGCCAGCTCCCAAGAACGGGGTTCTGATGGCTACACCTTC.

Of note for this clone: One junction end does not reproduce the germline sequence, and a read error may be involved. CDR3 region: CASSLGVPNGEF. DNA of the CDR3: TGTGCCAGCAGCTTAGGGGTCCCGAATGGGGAGTTT. The J gene is TRBJ1-3, the V gene TRBV7-2; D gene unclear. Germline V gives CDR1 SGHTA, CDR2 FQGNSA. The CDR3 has 12 residues.

V and J are TRBV7-2 and TRBJ2-3, with D possibly TRBD1 on 6 matching bases. This CDR3 has 14 amino acids. V dropped 1 base and J dropped 7 bases, with 12 bases sitting between them. From germline, CDR1 is SGHTA and CDR2 FQGNSA. Here the CDR3 DNA reads TGTGCCAGCAGCTTAGAACCAGGGGTCCATACGCAGTATTTT. Amino acids: CASSLEPGVHTQYF.